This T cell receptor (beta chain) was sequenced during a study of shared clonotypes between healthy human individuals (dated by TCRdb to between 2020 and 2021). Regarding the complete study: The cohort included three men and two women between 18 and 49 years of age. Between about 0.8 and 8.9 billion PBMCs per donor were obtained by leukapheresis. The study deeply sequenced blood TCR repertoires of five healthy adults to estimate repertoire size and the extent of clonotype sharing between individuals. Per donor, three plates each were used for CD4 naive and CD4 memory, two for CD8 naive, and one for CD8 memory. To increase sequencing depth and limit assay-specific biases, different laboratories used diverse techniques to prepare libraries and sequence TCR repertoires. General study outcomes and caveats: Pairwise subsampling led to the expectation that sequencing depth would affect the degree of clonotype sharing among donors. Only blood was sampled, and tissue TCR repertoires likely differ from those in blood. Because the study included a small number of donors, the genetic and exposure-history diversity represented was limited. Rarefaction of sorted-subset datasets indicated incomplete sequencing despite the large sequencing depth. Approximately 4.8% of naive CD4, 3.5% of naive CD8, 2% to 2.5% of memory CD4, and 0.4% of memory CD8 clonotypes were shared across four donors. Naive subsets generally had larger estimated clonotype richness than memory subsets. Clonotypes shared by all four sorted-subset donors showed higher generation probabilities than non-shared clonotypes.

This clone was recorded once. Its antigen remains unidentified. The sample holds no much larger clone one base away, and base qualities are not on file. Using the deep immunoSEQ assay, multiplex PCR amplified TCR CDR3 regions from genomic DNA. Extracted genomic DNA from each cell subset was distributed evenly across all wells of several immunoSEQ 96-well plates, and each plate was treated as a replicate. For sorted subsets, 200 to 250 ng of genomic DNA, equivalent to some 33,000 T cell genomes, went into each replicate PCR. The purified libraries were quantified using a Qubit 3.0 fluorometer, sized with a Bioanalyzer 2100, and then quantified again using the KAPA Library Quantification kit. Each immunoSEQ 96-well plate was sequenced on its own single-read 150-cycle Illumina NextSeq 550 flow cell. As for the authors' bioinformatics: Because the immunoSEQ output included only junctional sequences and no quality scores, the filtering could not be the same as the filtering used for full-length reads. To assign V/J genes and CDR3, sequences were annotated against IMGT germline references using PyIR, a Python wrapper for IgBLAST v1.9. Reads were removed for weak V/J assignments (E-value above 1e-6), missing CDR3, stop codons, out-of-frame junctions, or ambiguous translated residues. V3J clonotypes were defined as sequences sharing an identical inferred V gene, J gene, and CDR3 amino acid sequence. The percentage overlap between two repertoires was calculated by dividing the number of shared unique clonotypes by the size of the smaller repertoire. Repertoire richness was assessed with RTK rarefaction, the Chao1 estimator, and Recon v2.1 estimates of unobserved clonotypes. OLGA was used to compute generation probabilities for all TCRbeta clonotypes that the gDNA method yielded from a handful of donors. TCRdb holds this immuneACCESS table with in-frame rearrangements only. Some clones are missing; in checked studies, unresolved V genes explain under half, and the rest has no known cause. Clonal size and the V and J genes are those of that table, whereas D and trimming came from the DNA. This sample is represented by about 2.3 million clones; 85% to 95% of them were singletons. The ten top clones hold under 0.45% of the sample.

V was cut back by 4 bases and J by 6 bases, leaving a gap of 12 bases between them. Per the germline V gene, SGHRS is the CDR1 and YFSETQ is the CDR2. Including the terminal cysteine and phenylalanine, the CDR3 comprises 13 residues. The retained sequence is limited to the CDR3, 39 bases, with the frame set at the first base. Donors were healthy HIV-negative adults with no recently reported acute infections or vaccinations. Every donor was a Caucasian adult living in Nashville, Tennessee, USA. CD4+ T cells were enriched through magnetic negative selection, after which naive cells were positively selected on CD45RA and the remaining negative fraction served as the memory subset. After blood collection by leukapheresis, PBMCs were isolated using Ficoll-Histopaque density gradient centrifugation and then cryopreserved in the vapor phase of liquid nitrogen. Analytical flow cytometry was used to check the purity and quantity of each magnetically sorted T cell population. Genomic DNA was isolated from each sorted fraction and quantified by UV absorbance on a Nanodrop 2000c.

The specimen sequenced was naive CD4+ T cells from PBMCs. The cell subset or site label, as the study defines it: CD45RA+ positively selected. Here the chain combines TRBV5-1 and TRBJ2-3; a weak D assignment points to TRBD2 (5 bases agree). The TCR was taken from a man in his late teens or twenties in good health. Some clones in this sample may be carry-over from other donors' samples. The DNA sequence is TGCGCCAGCAGCCCTGACGGGGAGGATACGCAGTATTTT. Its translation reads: CASSPDGEDTQYF.